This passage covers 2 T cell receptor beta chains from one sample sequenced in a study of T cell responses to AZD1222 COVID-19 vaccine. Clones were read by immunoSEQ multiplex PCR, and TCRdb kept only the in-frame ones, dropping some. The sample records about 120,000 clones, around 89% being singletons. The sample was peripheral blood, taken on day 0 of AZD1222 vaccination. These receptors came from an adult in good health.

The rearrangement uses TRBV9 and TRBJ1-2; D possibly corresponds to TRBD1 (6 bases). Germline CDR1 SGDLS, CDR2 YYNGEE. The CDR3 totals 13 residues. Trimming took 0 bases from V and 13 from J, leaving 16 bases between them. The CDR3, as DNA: TGTGCCAGCAGCGTAGTGGCAGGGGAGGGTTGCACCTTC. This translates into CASSVVAGEGCTF.

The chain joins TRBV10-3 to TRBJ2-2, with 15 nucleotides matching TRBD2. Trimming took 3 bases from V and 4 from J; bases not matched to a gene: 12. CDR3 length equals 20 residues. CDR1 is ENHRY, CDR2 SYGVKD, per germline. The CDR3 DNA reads TGTGCCATCAGTGACCCTCCCGGACTAGCGGGAGGGAGGGGCACCGGGGAGCTGTTTTTT. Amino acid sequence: CAISDPPGLAGGRGTGELFF.